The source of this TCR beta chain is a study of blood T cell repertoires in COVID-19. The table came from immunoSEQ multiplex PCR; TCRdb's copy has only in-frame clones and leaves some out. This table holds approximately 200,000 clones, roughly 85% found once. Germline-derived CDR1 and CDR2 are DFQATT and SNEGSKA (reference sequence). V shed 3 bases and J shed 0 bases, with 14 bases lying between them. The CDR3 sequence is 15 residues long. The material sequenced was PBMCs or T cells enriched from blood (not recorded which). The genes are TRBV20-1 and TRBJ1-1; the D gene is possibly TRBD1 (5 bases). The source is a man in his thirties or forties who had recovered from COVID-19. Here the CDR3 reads CSASEFYRMNTEAFF. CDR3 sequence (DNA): TGCAGTGCTAGTGAGTTTTACAGGATGAACACTGAAGCTTTCTTT.